This entry lists 25 T cell receptor beta chains sequenced from one sample in a study of siplizumab effects on memory and regulatory T cells. This table comes from immunoSEQ multiplex PCR, and its TCRdb copy is limited to in-frame clones, with some not included. The sample records about 120,000 clones, around 95% being singletons. The sample was non-Treg CD4+ T cells sorted from blood. Every receptor here comes from a human donor in good health.

The chain is built from TRBV5-1 and TRBJ1-1, with D uncertain. CDR1 and CDR2 (germline): SGHRS, YFSETQ. The ends were cut back, 9 bases at V and 0 bases at J, with 12 bases in the middle. The CDR3 is 13 residues long. The CDR3 nucleotides are TGCGCCACCCGGATAGGGATGAACACTGAAGCTTTCTTT. As protein: CATRIGMNTEAFF.

V is TRBV10-3 and J is TRBJ1-4; maybe TRBD1 (6 bases). Germline assignment: CDR1 ENHRY and CDR2 SYGVKD. The CDR3 extends over 14 amino acids. The V gene lost 1 base and the J gene lost 8 bases, with 11 bases spanning the gap. CDR3 in DNA: TGTGCCATCAGTGAGTTCGGGGGCGGCGAAAAACTGTTTTTT. Translated: CAISEFGGGEKLFF.

This rearrangement joins TRBV27 to TRBJ1-5, with a possible D match to TRBD1 (5 bases). Germline assignment: CDR1 MNHEY and CDR2 SMNVEV (reference sequence). This CDR3 has 13 amino acids. Trimming removed 2 bases at V and 5 bases at J, with 7 bases between. Here the CDR3 reads CASSLKGDQPQHF. The CDR3 DNA is TGTGCCAGCAGTTTAAAAGGGGATCAGCCCCAGCATTTT.

The V call is TRBV4-2, the J call TRBJ2-2; TRBD2 aligns across 12 bases. The CDR3 spans 18 residues. Germline trimming cut 4 bases from V and 7 bases from J; bases unmatched to any gene: 13. Looked up from germline, CDR1 is LGHNA and CDR2 is YNFKEQ. The CDR3 sequence is CASSPLSSGGAVGGELFF. Written as DNA, the CDR3 is TGTGCCAGCAGCCCCTTATCTAGCGGGGGGGCGGTCGGCGGGGAGCTGTTTTTT.

The chain combines TRBV6-1 with TRBJ2-3; 8 nucleotides agree with TRBD1. This CDR3 contains 15 residues. V was pared by 0 bases and J by 7 bases, with 6 bases of the junction left unmatched. The germline CDR1 and CDR2 sequences are MNHNS and SASEGT. CDR3 in amino acids: CASSEARTGTNTQYF. Written as DNA, the CDR3 is TGTGCCAGCAGTGAAGCGAGGACAGGGACCAATACGCAGTATTTT.

The CDR3 sequence is CASSLIGGYGYTF. The CDR3 nucleotides are TGCGCCAGCAGCCTAATCGGCGGCTATGGCTACACCTTC. This chain joins TRBV4-1 and TRBJ1-2; no definite D call. With 4 bases removed from V and 4 bases from J, the gap between germline ends came to 10 bases. The CDR3 length is 13 residues. Germline V CDR1 and CDR2: MGHRA, YSYEKL.

The chain links TRBV20-1 to TRBJ1-2; D remains ambiguous. CDR1 DFQATT and CDR2 SNEGSKA come from the germline V gene (reference sequence). V was pared by 3 bases and J by 0 bases, with 2 bases between. The CDR3 has 11 residues. CDR3 coding DNA: TGCAGTGCTAGCCCTAACTATGGCTACACCTTC. Encoded protein: CSASPNYGYTF.

This chain links TRBV19 with TRBJ2-7; TRBD1 might be the D (5 bases). Germline V CDR1 and CDR2: LNHDA, SQIVND (reference sequence). Trimming left V 6 bases short and J 5 bases short, with 8 bases between. The CDR3 spans 11 residues. In DNA, the CDR3 is TGTGCCAGTAGAAGGGGCCACGAGCAGTACTTC. It is translated as CASRRGHEQYF.

CDR3 sequence reads: CASSLAVDEQYF. The CDR3 bases are TGTGCCAGCAGCTTAGCGGTCGACGAGCAGTACTTC. The rearrangement joins TRBV7-6 to TRBJ2-7; D gene unclear. The V gene lost 0 bases and the J gene lost 5 bases, with 5 bases spanning the gap. This CDR3 comprises 12 residues. Germline V CDR1 and CDR2: SGHVS, FNYEAQ.

CDR3 amino acids: CASSYPGQGGTDTQYF. As DNA, the CDR3 is TGCGCCAGCAGCTACCCAGGACAGGGGGGAACAGATACGCAGTATTTT. This chain joins TRBV5-1 and TRBJ2-3, with TRBD1 identical over 10 bases. The junction had 7 bases not matched to a gene; V was cut back by 3 bases and J by 3 bases. The CDR3 loop spans 16 amino acids. From germline, CDR1 is SGHRS and CDR2 YFSETQ.

This rearrangement joins TRBV7-9 to TRBJ1-4, with D possibly matching TRBD1 (5 bases). The germline CDR1 and CDR2 sequences are SEHNR and FQNEAQ (reference sequence). V was cut by 1 base and J by 0 bases, with 9 bases left in between. This CDR3 spans 16 amino acids. CDR3 DNA sequence: TGTGCCAGCAGCTTAGGGGGGATAACAACTAATGAAAAACTGTTTTTT. Translating it yields CASSLGGITTNEKLFF.

This chain connects TRBV30 to TRBJ1-1; TRBD1 is a possible D gene (5 bases). Germline V gene sequence: CDR1 GTSNPN, CDR2 SVGIG (reference sequence). This CDR3 region has 12 residues. V was clipped by 5 bases and J by 0 bases, with 7 bases between them. The CDR3 region is CAWVDMNTEAFF. CDR3 nucleotides: TGTGCCTGGGTGGACATGAACACTGAAGCTTTCTTT.

The chain recombines TRBV6-6 with TRBJ1-1; D gene ambiguous. There are 13 residues in the CDR3. CDR1 MNHNY and CDR2 SVGAGI come from the germline V gene (reference sequence). Trimming shortened V by 7 bases and J by 0 bases, and 9 bases separated the two germline ends. For the CDR3, the DNA is TGTGCCAGCATTCGCGGGGTGAACACTGAAGCTTTCTTT. It yields the protein CASIRGVNTEAFF.

The chain's CDR3 is CAIRRYNEQFF. The CDR3 DNA follows: TGTGCCATCCGCCGTTACAATGAGCAGTTCTTC. The chain has TRBV10-3 and TRBJ2-1; no definite D call. Germline lookup yields CDR1 ENHRY and CDR2 SYGVKD. Trimming cost V 8 bases and J 4 bases, with 6 bases left between them. The CDR3 loop spans 11 amino acids.

The chain uses TRBV7-9 and TRBJ2-3, with TRBD1 as a possible D gene (6 bases). The CDR3 length is 14 residues. V was trimmed by 6 bases and J by 5 bases, leaving 15 bases between them. CDR1 and CDR2 from the germline V gene are SEHNR and FQNEAQ (reference sequence). CDR3 region: CASRPTGWEDTQYF. CDR3 bases: TGTGCCAGCAGACCTACAGGGTGGGAAGATACGCAGTATTTT.

The chain is built from TRBV6-6 and TRBJ2-7; D might be TRBD2 (5 bases). Germline values: CDR1 MNHNY, CDR2 SVGAGI (reference sequence). The CDR3 consists of 13 residues. V gave up 2 bases and J gave up 6 bases, with 11 bases separating them. The CDR3 DNA sequence: TGTGCCAGCAGTTACACTAGGATGAGCGAGCAGTACTTC. This translates into CASSYTRMSEQYF.

J is TRBJ2-7 and V is TRBV5-6; 10 bases are shared with TRBD1. The CDR3 has 17 amino acids. Looked up from germline, CDR1 is SGHDT and CDR2 is YYEEEE. Trimming took 1 base from V and 6 from J; bases not matched to a gene: 13. CDR3 coding DNA: TGTGCCAGCAGCTTGCCCTGGACAGGGGGAGCGGGTGTCGAGCAGTACTTC. Translating it yields CASSLPWTGGAGVEQYF.

The V and J genes are TRBV18 and TRBJ2-3; D gene uncertain. Germline V lookup: CDR1 KGHSH, CDR2 LQKENI. The length of the CDR3 is 12 residues. Trimming pared 3 bases from V and 2 bases from J, leaving 3 bases between. CDR3 protein: CASSPDTDTQYF. CDR3 nucleotides: TGTGCCAGCTCACCCGACACAGATACGCAGTATTTT.

The rearrangement joins TRBV11-2 to TRBJ1-1; D perhaps matches TRBD1 (5 bases). CDR1 and CDR2 (germline): SGHAT, FQNNGV. The CDR3 is 14 amino acids. V lost 3 bases, J lost 6 bases, and 14 bases lay in between. CDR3 nucleotides: TGTGCCAGCAGCTTCCGGGACCTAGGTGCTGAAGCTTTCTTT. As protein: CASSFRDLGAEAFF.

V usage is TRBV19 and J usage is TRBJ2-1; 9 nucleotides match TRBD2. The CDR3 spans 17 residues. Germline V gene lookup returns CDR1 LNHDA and CDR2 SQIVND (reference sequence). V dropped 6 bases and J dropped 7; count of bases not matched to a gene: 16. CDR3 bases: TGTGCCAGTAGCCCCTTGGGCGGGGGGGCCTTGGTGAATGAGCAGTTCTTC. Translated, it gives CASSPLGGGALVNEQFF.

The gene calls are TRBV5-6 and TRBJ2-7; TRBD1 agrees at 7 bases. The CDR3 length is 13 residues. V was pared by 4 bases and J by 3 bases, with 4 bases of the junction left unmatched. Per the germline V gene, CDR1 is SGHDT and CDR2 is YYEEEE. CDR3 DNA: TGTGCCAGCAGCCCGGACAGGATCTACGAGCAGTACTTC. Translating it yields CASSPDRIYEQYF.

The CDR3 nucleotides read TGTGCCAGCTCCCCCTCCCCCCCGGGGGCTGGCACTGAAGCTTTCTTT. Amino acid sequence: CASSPSPPGAGTEAFF. V is TRBV18 and J is TRBJ1-1; D might be TRBD1 (6 bases). Germline V gene data show CDR1 as KGHSH and CDR2 as LQKENI. This CDR3 has 16 residues. The germline V and J ends were trimmed by 6 bases and 4 bases, with 21 bases remaining between them. Full variable domain (missing parts from reference TRBV18 and TRBJ1-1): NAGVMQNPRHLVRRRGQEARLRCSPMKGHSHVYWYRQLPEEGLKFMVYLQKENIIDESGMPKERFSAEFPKEGPSILRIQQVVRGDSAAYFCASSPSPPGAGTEAFFGQGTRLTVV.

The CDR3 reads CASSLAGQASGNQPQHF. The CDR3 coding sequence is TGCGCCAGCAGCCTCGCTGGACAGGCTTCGGGCAATCAGCCCCAGCATTTT. This chain links TRBV4-1 with TRBJ1-5; 7 positions agree with TRBD1. CDR3 length equals 17 residues. Germline V gene lookup returns CDR1 MGHRA and CDR2 YSYEKL. After removal of 4 bases from V and 2 bases from J, the junction contained 11 bases not matched to a gene.

The CDR3 DNA sequence: TGTGCCATCAACGGGGGAGGGGGATCACCCCTCCACTTT. This gives the protein CAINGGGGSPLHF. This sequence joins TRBV10-3 and TRBJ1-6, with D possibly TRBD1 on 6 matching bases. V lost 7 bases, J lost 10 bases, and 14 bases lay in between. Germline V gene data show CDR1 as ENHRY and CDR2 as SYGVKD. CDR3 length: 13 amino acids.

The V call is TRBV14, the J call TRBJ2-3; a possible D gene is TRBD2 (5 bases). The CDR3 length is 16 residues. From germline, CDR1 is SGHDN and CDR2 FVKESK. V was pared by 1 base and J by 0 bases, with 11 bases between. CDR3 residues: CASSQAGGLSTDTQYF. CDR3 sequence (DNA): TGTGCCAGCAGCCAAGCCGGCGGGCTAAGCACAGATACGCAGTATTTT.